The present entry profiles one T cell receptor (beta chain) with its context. Antigen specificity is unknown. Germline V CDR1 and CDR2: MNHEY, SVGAGI. V lost 6 bases and J 0 bases, leaving 15 bases between the germline ends. The CDR3 is 15 amino acids. This entry belongs to a study of T cell responses to AZD1222 COVID-19 vaccine. Notes on the study in general: Spike-specific TCR breadth and depth went up after people got two AZD1222 doses. Mostly white British, mostly female donors; authors suggested clonal diversity may be underestimated.

TCRdb's table, derived via immunoSEQ multiplex PCR, lists solely in-frame clones and lacks some. Of around 110,000 clones in the sample, 90% to 95% were seen once. This sample comprised peripheral blood, obtained on day 0 of AZD1222 vaccination. The source is an adult in good health. The J gene is TRBJ2-7, the V gene TRBV6-5; D is ambiguous. The CDR3 DNA sequence: TGTGCCAGCAGGAGAAAGGTGGTTGACTCCTACGAGCAGTACTTC. Translating it yields CASRRKVVDSYEQYF.